These 31 T cell receptor beta chains were all obtained from the same sample, sequenced in a study of cytomegalovirus exposure and HLA in healthy donors. 13 Jbeta primers and 60 Vbeta primers were used for the PCR. This table comes from immunoSEQ multiplex PCR, and its TCRdb copy is limited to in-frame clones, with some not included. Of 84,000 or so clones in the sample, 76% are singletons; the top ten hold 1.1% to 1.5%. The sequencing input was PBMCs. The receptor set was obtained from a male donor in good health and CMV-seronegative.

The chain couples TRBV6-1 to TRBJ1-1; 7 positions agree with TRBD1. Trimming at V came to 8 bases and at J to 3 bases, leaving 9 bases not matched to a gene. Germline V gives CDR1 MNHNS, CDR2 SASEGT. This CDR3 comprises 14 residues. Written as DNA, the CDR3 is TGTGCCAGCTCCTACGACAGGGCGGACACTGAAGCTTTCTTT. This sequence encodes CASSYDRADTEAFF.

V and J are TRBV7-2 and TRBJ2-2; D call uncertain. Trimming removed 1 base from V and 1 base from J, with 7 bases in between. The CDR3 is 15 amino acids. Germline CDR1 is SGHTA and CDR2 is FQGNSA. The CDR3 coding sequence is TGTGCCAGCAGCTTAGAGCTCCGGAACACCGGGGAGCTGTTTTTT. Its translation is CASSLELRNTGELFF. Supplemented by reference TRBV7-2 and TRBJ2-2, the full variable domain reads GAGVSQSPSNKVTEKGKDVELRCDPISGHTALYWYRQSLGQGLEFLIYFQGNSAPDKSGLPSDRFSAERTGGSVSTLTIQRTQQEDSAVYLCASSLELRNTGELFFGEGSRLTVL.

V is TRBV7-2 and J is TRBJ2-1; tentative D call: TRBD2 (7 bases). Trimming took off 4 bases at V and 9 bases at J, with 13 bases between the two ends. The germline V gene encodes CDR1 SGHTA and CDR2 FQGNSA. The CDR3 length is 13 residues. The CDR3 loop reads CASSSGGHGEQFF. The CDR3 region has the DNA TGTGCCAGCAGCTCCGGGGGGCACGGTGAGCAGTTCTTC.

Comments on this clone: Its ends do not fully match the called genes, so a read error is possible. This chain links TRBV7-9 with TRBJ2-5, with a tentative D call TRBD2 (5 bases). The length of the CDR3 is 14 residues. Germline CDR1 reads SEHNR; CDR2 reads FQNEAQ (reference sequence). CDR3 bases: TGTTCCAGCAGCTTAATAGCACTAGAGGAGACCCAGTACTTC. Amino acid sequence: CSSSLIALEETQYF.

V gene TRBV28 combines with J gene TRBJ2-5; 8 bases map to TRBD1. The length of the CDR3 is 14 residues. Germline V gene lookup returns CDR1 MDHEN and CDR2 SYDVKM. Trimming at V came to 3 bases and at J to 4 bases, leaving 4 bases not matched to a gene. The CDR3 sequence is CASSFPGGAETQYF. For the CDR3, the DNA is TGTGCCAGCAGTTTCCCAGGGGGCGCAGAGACCCAGTACTTC.

V usage is TRBV9 and J usage is TRBJ2-3; 9 positions match TRBD1. Germline-derived CDR1 and CDR2 are SGDLS and YYNGEE. CDR3 length equals 16 residues. J gave up 4 bases and V 4 bases, and 10 bases lay outside the gene matches. The CDR3 DNA reads as TGTGCCAGCAGCACCCTACAGGGGGCTGGGCCAGATACGCAGTATTTT. Protein: CASSTLQGAGPDTQYF.

The chain carries TRBV29-1 and TRBJ1-6, with 7 bases matching TRBD1. Germline loops: CDR1 SQVTM, CDR2 ANQGSEA. The CDR3 runs 12 residues. V shed 7 bases and J 6 bases; nucleotides not matched to a gene: 3. CDR3 region: CSAGQVNSPLHF. CDR3 nucleotides: TGCAGCGCCGGACAGGTTAATTCACCCCTCCACTTT. Looking up the rest from reference TRBV29-1 and TRBJ1-6 gives the full variable domain: SAVISQKPSRDICQRGTSLTIQCQVDSQVTMMFWYRQQPGQSLTLIATANQGSEATYESGFVIDKFPISRPNLTFSTLTVSNMSPEDSSIYLCSAGQVNSPLHFGNGTRLTVT.

This rearrangement joins TRBV6-6 to TRBJ2-3; a weak D match, TRBD1 (6 bases). The V and J ends lost 2 bases and 2 bases respectively, with 8 bases between them. The germline V gene encodes CDR1 MNHNY and CDR2 SVGAGI (reference sequence). The CDR3 totals 14 residues. CDR3 amino acids: CASSYRDTTDTQYF. The CDR3 nucleotides read TGTGCCAGCAGTTACCGGGACACCACAGATACGCAGTATTTT.

In nucleotides, the CDR3 is TGTGCCAGCAGCTTAGAAGCGGGTGGCTACACCTTC. Its translation is CASSLEAGGYTF. The rearrangement uses TRBV7-9 and TRBJ1-2; D is unresolved. Looked up from germline, CDR1 is SEHNR and CDR2 is FQNEAQ (reference sequence). Trimming shortened V by 1 base and J by 7 bases, and 7 bases separated the two germline ends. The CDR3 runs 12 residues. Complete variable domain (other parts from reference TRBV7-9 and TRBJ1-2): DTGVSQNPRHKITKRGQNVTFRCDPISEHNRLYWYRQTLGQGPEFLTYFQNEAQLEKSRLLSDRFSAERPKGSFSTLEIQRTEQGDSAMYLCASSLEAGGYTFGSGTRLTVV.

The chain joins TRBV5-8 to TRBJ2-1; D is possibly TRBD1 (6 bases). The CDR3 consists of 15 residues. Between the trimmed V and J ends, which lost 3 bases and 7 bases, there was a span of 17 bases. Germline CDR1 SGHTS, CDR2 YDEGEE. CDR3 loop: CASSSAGVRVNEQFF. CDR3 sequence (DNA): TGTGCCAGCAGCTCTGCAGGGGTACGAGTAAATGAGCAGTTCTTC.

The chain joins TRBV2 to TRBJ1-5; 9 nucleotides agree with TRBD1. Germline values: CDR1 SNHLY, CDR2 FYNNEI. The CDR3 totals 16 residues. The trim removed 3 bases at V and 5 bases at J, leaving 8 bases unmatched. CDR3 in amino acids: CASSEYSTGGDQPQHF. For the CDR3, the DNA is TGTGCCAGCAGTGAGTATAGCACAGGGGGCGATCAGCCCCAGCATTTT.

This clone was observed a handful of times. The chain links TRBV4-1 to TRBJ1-5; 7 nucleotides agree with TRBD1. The CDR3 is 15 amino acids. V gave up 2 bases and J gave up 3 bases; unmatched junction bases: 4. Germline V gene data show CDR1 as MGHRA and CDR2 as YSYEKL. This chain's CDR3 is CASSQQGGSNQPQHF. CDR3 DNA: TGCGCCAGCAGCCAACAGGGGGGATCCAATCAGCCCCAGCATTTT.

The rearrangement uses TRBV28 and TRBJ2-3, with D hard to call. This CDR3 is built from 13 residues. The germline V gene has CDR1 MDHEN and CDR2 SYDVKM. The germline V and J ends were trimmed by 3 bases and 1 base, with 5 bases remaining between them. In DNA form, the CDR3 reads TGTGCCAGCAGTTTCGTCCGCACAGATACGCAGTATTTT. Translated, it gives CASSFVRTDTQYF.

The chain employs TRBV5-1 and TRBJ2-5; perhaps TRBD1 as D (6 bases). Germline loops: CDR1 SGHRS, CDR2 YFSETQ. This CDR3 region has 15 residues. V lost 0 bases and J lost 4, with 13 bases in between. As DNA, the CDR3 is TGCGCCAGCAGCTTGGGGGACCTCAGGGGAGAGACCCAGTACTTC. This codes for CASSLGDLRGETQYF.

V gene TRBV28 combines with J gene TRBJ1-2, with 10 bases matching TRBD1. The CDR3 has 16 residues. Germline lookup yields CDR1 MDHEN and CDR2 SYDVKM. V lost 3 bases to trimming and J lost 1 base; unmatched junction nucleotides: 5. As DNA, the CDR3 is TGTGCCAGCAGTTTGACAGGGGGCGCGTATAACTATGGCTACACCTTC. Its translation is CASSLTGGAYNYGYTF.

This clone was counted only a few times. The gene calls are TRBV5-1 and TRBJ2-1, with TRBD1 matching 9 bases. The CDR3 has 16 residues. Germline lookup yields CDR1 SGHRS and CDR2 YFSETQ. The ends lost 1 base at V and 8 bases at J; junction bases unmatched: 10. The CDR3 bases are TGCGCCAGCAGCTTGATTGGGACAGGGTATTGGGATGAGCAGTTCTTC. This sequence encodes CASSLIGTGYWDEQFF.

Written as DNA, the CDR3 is TGTGCCAGCAGCGCCCCTAACAGGGAAAACATTCAGTACTTC. It is translated as CASSAPNRENIQYF. The chain employs TRBV5-4 and TRBJ2-4; possible D gene TRBD1, 6 bases. Germline loops: CDR1 SGHNT, CDR2 YYREEE (reference sequence). The CDR3 consists of 14 residues. Trimming removed 4 bases at V and 5 bases at J, with 13 bases between.

This clone came up many times. This chain links TRBV5-4 with TRBJ1-2; D perhaps matches TRBD1 (6 bases). Trimming removed 3 bases at V and 4 bases at J, with 13 bases between. Germline V CDR1 and CDR2: SGHNT, YYREEE (reference sequence). The CDR3 runs to 14 residues. The CDR3 protein is CASSWRGGGYGYTF. DNA of the CDR3: TGTGCCAGCAGCTGGAGGGGGGGAGGCTATGGCTACACCTTC.

This clone was observed a few times. The V gene is TRBV5-4, the J gene TRBJ2-2, with 9 positions matching TRBD2. The CDR3 spans 15 residues. Trimming took 2 bases from V and 5 from J; bases not matched to a gene: 4. Per germline, CDR1 SGHNT and CDR2 YYREEE (reference sequence). The CDR3 protein is CASSLAGGLTGELFF. CDR3 nucleotide sequence: TGTGCCAGCAGCTTAGCGGGAGGTTTGACCGGGGAGCTGTTTTTT. Full variable domain (missing parts from reference TRBV5-4 and TRBJ2-2): ETGVTQSPTHLIKTRGQQVTLRCSSQSGHNTVSWYQQALGQGPQFIFQYYREEENGRGNFPPRFSGLQFPNYSSELNVNALELDDSALYLCASSLAGGLTGELFFGEGSRLTVL.

CDR3 DNA: TGTGCCAGCAGCTCGGACAGACAAAGCTCCTATAATTCACCCCTCCACTTT. Its protein is CASSSDRQSSYNSPLHF. The J gene is TRBJ1-6, the V gene TRBV5-4, with D perhaps matching TRBD1 (6 bases). V shed 3 bases and J shed 0 bases, with 13 bases lying between them. Germline V CDR1 and CDR2: SGHNT, YYREEE (reference sequence). The CDR3 totals 17 residues.

In its sample, this clone was seen once. V gene TRBV4-1 combines with J gene TRBJ1-6, with D possibly TRBD1 on 6 matching bases. The CDR3 runs to 14 residues. The ends were cut back, 4 bases at V and 9 bases at J, with 13 bases in the middle. The germline gives CDR1 MGHRA, CDR2 YSYEKL. CDR3 in amino acids: CASSPGTPSSPLHF. Written as DNA, the CDR3 is TGCGCCAGCAGCCCCGGGACACCCAGTTCACCCCTCCACTTT.

The chain employs TRBV28 and TRBJ2-5; D uncertain. V was trimmed by 5 bases and J by 4 bases, leaving 17 bases between them. CDR3 length: 15 residues. CDR1 is MDHEN and CDR2 is SYDVKM in the germline V gene. Here the CDR3 reads CASSPTSLVRETQYF. DNA of the CDR3: TGTGCCAGCAGTCCCACCTCGTTAGTTAGAGAGACCCAGTACTTC.

The chain recombines TRBV28 with TRBJ2-7; unclear D gene. This CDR3 spans 15 amino acids. The germline gives CDR1 MDHEN, CDR2 SYDVKM. The V and J ends lost 6 bases and 5 bases respectively, with 20 bases between them. CDR3 amino acids: CASSPGTSYLHEQYF. DNA for the CDR3: TGTGCCAGCAGCCCAGGAACCTCTTACTTACACGAGCAGTACTTC.

The genes are TRBV6-5 and TRBJ2-1; the D is unclear. The CDR3 has 14 amino acids. Trimming pared 0 bases from V and 4 bases from J, leaving 7 bases between. Germline CDR1 and CDR2: MNHEY and SVGAGI. As DNA, the CDR3 is TGTGCCAGCAGTTACTCTGTAGTTTACAATGAGCAGTTCTTC. The encoded protein is CASSYSVVYNEQFF.

This chain uses TRBV12-5 with TRBJ2-3, with 10 bases aligning to TRBD1. Per germline, CDR1 LGHNT and CDR2 FRNRAP. The CDR3 has 14 amino acids. The J segment lost 6 bases and the V segment lost 6 bases, leaving 6 bases of the junction unmatched. The CDR3 bases are TGTGCTAGTGGGCCCGGACAGGGGGGCGATACGCAGTATTTT. Protein product: CASGPGQGGDTQYF.

The J gene is TRBJ2-7, the V gene TRBV5-5, with a weak D call TRBD2 (6 bases). Trimming took 4 bases from V and 6 from J, leaving 17 bases between them. CDR1 is SGHKS and CDR2 is YYEKEE in the germline V gene (reference sequence). This CDR3 comprises 14 residues. This chain's CDR3 is CASSPNPGDGEQYF. The CDR3 region has the DNA TGTGCCAGCAGCCCGAATCCGGGAGATGGCGAGCAGTACTTC.

V and J are TRBV10-3 and TRBJ2-5; TRBD2 agrees at 9 bases. The CDR3 totals 19 residues. After removal of 6 bases from V and 1 base from J, the junction contained 18 bases not matched to a gene. CDR1 is ENHRY, CDR2 SYGVKD, per germline. The CDR3 here is CAISRTGGGRAGPQETQYF. The CDR3 nucleotides are TGTGCCATCAGCAGGACTGGGGGCGGGAGGGCCGGACCCCAAGAGACCCAGTACTTC.

The chain links TRBV10-3 to TRBJ1-1; D is unclear. The germline CDR1 and CDR2 sequences are ENHRY and SYGVKD. Trimming removed 0 bases at V and 5 bases at J, with 10 bases between. The CDR3 runs to 14 residues. In nucleotides, the CDR3 is TGTGCCATCAGTGAGTCCTCTAGATGGACTGAAGCTTTCTTT. Its translation is CAISESSRWTEAFF.

The rearrangement uses TRBV5-8 and TRBJ2-5; D gene unclear. Germline lookup yields CDR1 SGHTS and CDR2 YDEGEE. Trimming took 0 bases from V and 2 from J, leaving 5 bases between them. The CDR3 consists of 13 residues. The chain's CDR3 is CASSLDQQETQYF. The CDR3 DNA sequence: TGTGCCAGCAGCTTGGACCAGCAAGAGACCCAGTACTTC.

The chain has TRBV11-2 and TRBJ1-1; D remains unclear. Trimming pared 5 bases from V and 3 bases from J, leaving 16 bases between. The CDR3 sequence is 15 residues long. CDR1 is SGHAT, CDR2 FQNNGV, per germline. CDR3 sequence: CASSPSGKVDTEAFF. As DNA, the CDR3 is TGTGCCAGCAGCCCCTCGGGTAAGGTGGACACTGAAGCTTTCTTT.

This chain's CDR3 is CASSFLVAGTGEQFF. CDR3 in DNA: TGCGCCAGCAGCTTTTTAGTAGCGGGAACAGGTGAGCAGTTCTTC. The chain joins TRBV5-1 to TRBJ2-1; 8 bases are shared with TRBD2. The ends lost 2 bases at V and 9 bases at J; junction bases unmatched: 10. Germline V gene data show CDR1 as SGHRS and CDR2 as YFSETQ. There are 15 residues in the CDR3.